This T cell receptor (beta chain) derives from a study of T-cell memory formation after mild COVID-19. This clonotype was detected only a few times. Germline V gene lookup returns CDR1 SGHVS and CDR2 FNYEAQ. The CDR3 covers 15 residues. Unmatched junction bases numbered 3, after V lost 5 bases and J lost 1 base. The 5'RACE method, run with constant-segment primers, produced TCR alpha and TCR beta cDNA libraries (carrying sample barcodes and UMIs). From the 5' RACE reads, TCRdb called clonotypes with MiXCR, one entry per CDR3 protein. The table shows roughly 280,000 distinct CDR3 sequences, with around 16% occurring only once.

This clonotype originated in a man between 18 and 29 years old who had mild COVID-19 (a few samples of this study predate the infection). Cell type and time point are not known. V gene TRBV7-6 combines with J gene TRBJ2-3; 10 bases align to TRBD1. The specimen sequenced was PBMCs or a T cell subset sorted from them (not recorded which). The CDR3 nucleotides are TGTGCCAGCAGCCACGGGACAGGGGGCACAGATACGCAGTATTTT. Residues: CASSHGTGGTDTQYF.